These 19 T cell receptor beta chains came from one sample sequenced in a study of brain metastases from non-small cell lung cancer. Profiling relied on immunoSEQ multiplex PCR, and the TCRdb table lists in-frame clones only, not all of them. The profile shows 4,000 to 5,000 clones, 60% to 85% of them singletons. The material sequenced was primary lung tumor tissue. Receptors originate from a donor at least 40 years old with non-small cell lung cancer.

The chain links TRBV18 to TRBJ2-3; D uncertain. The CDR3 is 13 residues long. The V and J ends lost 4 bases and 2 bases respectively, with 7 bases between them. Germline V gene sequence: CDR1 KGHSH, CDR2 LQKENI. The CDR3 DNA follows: TGTGCCAGCTCACAAGCCCACACAGATACGCAGTATTTT. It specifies CASSQAHTDTQYF.

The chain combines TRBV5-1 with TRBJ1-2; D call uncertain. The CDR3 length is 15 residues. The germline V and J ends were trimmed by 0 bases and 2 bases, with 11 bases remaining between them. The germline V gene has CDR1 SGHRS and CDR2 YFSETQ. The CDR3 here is CASSLGLGLNYGYTF. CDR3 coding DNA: TGCGCCAGCAGCTTGGGGCTAGGCCTAAACTATGGCTACACCTTC.

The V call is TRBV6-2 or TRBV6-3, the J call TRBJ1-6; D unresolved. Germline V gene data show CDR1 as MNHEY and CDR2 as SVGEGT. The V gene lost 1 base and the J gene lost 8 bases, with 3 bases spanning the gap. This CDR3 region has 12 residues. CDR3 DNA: TGTGCCAGCAGTTACTGGCATTCACCCCTCCACTTT. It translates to CASSYWHSPLHF.

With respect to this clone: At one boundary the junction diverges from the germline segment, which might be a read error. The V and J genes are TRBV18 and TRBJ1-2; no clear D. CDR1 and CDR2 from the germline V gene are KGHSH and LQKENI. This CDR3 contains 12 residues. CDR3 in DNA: TGTGCCAGCTCACCCGGAGCGTATGGCCACACCTTC. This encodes CASSPGAYGHTF.

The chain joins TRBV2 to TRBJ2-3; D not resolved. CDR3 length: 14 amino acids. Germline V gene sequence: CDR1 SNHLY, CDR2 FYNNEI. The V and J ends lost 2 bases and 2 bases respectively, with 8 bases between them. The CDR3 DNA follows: TGTGCCAGCAGTGAAATGCACTACACAGATACGCAGTATTTT. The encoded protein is CASSEMHYTDTQYF.

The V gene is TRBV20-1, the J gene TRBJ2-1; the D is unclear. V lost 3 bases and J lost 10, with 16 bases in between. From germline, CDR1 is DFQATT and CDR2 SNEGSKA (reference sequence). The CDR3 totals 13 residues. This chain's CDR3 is CSASLGTTQEQFF. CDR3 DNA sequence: TGCAGTGCTAGTCTAGGAACTACGCAGGAGCAGTTCTTC.

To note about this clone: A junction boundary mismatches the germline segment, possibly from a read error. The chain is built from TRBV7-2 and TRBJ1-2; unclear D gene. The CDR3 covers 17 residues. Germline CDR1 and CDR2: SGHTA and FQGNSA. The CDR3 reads CASSLVAFGAGFYSYTF. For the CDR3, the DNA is TGTGCCAGCAGCTTAGTGGCATTCGGAGCGGGCTTCTATAGCTACACCTTC.

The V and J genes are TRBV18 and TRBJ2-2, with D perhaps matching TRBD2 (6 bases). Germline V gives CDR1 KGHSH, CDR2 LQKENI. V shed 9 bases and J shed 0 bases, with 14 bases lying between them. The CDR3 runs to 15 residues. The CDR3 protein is CASWRENSNTGELFF. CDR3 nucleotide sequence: TGTGCCAGTTGGAGGGAGAATTCGAACACCGGGGAGCTGTTTTTT.

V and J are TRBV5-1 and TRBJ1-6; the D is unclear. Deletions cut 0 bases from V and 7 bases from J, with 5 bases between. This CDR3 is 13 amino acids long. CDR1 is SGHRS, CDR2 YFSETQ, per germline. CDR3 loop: CASSLARNSPLHF. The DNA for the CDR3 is TGCGCCAGCAGCTTGGCACGCAATTCACCCCTCCACTTT.

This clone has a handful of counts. CDR3: CATQPGQDYNEQFF. The CDR3 bases are TGTGCCACCCAGCCGGGACAGGACTACAATGAGCAGTTCTTC. The chain has TRBV24-1 and TRBJ2-1, with TRBD1 matching over 8 bases. CDR3 length equals 14 residues. Germline trimming cut 9 bases from V and 3 bases from J; bases unmatched to any gene: 6. Germline CDR1 reads KGHDR; CDR2 reads SFDVKD.

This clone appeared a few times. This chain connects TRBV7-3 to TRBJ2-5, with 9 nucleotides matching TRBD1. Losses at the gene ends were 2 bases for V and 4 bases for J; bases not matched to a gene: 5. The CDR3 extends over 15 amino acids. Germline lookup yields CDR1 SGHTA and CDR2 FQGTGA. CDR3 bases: TGTGCCAGCAGCTTAGGGGACAGGGATCGAGAGACCCAGTACTTC. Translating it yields CASSLGDRDRETQYF.

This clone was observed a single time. CDR3 sequence (DNA): TGTGCCAGCAGCCCTTCCGCCGGACCCCAACCCGATGAGCAGTTCTTC. Amino acid sequence: CASSPSAGPQPDEQFF. The gene calls are TRBV9 and TRBJ2-1; no definite D call. The CDR3 extends over 16 amino acids. Trimming pared 4 bases from V and 8 bases from J, leaving 22 bases between. CDR1 and CDR2 (germline): SGDLS, YYNGEE.

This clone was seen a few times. The CDR3 loop reads CASGLGGGETQYF. CDR3 nucleotides: TGTGCTAGTGGTTTGGGGGGCGGAGAGACCCAGTACTTC. The chain joins TRBV12-5 to TRBJ2-5; D is perhaps TRBD1 (5 bases). The V gene lost 1 base and the J gene lost 4 bases, with 7 bases spanning the gap. The CDR3 consists of 13 residues. Germline V gene lookup returns CDR1 LGHNT and CDR2 FRNRAP.

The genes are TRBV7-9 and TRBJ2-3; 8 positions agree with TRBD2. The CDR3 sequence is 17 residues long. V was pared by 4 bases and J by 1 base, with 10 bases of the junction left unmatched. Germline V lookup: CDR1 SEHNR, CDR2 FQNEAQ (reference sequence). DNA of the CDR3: TGTGCCAGCAGCTCGTCCCGCGGAGCGGGGGGCACAGATACGCAGTATTTT. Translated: CASSSSRGAGGTDTQYF.

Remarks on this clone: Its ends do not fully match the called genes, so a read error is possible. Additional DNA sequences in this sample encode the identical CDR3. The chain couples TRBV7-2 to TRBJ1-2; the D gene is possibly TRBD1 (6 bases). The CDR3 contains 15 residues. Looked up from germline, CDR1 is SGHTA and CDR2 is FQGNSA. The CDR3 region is CASSLWTASTYGYTF. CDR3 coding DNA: TGTGCCAGCAGCCTTTGGACAGCCTCCACCTATGGCTACACCTTT.

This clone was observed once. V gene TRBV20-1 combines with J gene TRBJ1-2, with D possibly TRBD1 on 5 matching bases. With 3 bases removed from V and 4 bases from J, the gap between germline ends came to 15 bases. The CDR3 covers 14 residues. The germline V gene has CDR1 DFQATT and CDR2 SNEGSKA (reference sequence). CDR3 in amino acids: CSASPGLSSYGYTF. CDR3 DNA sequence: TGCAGTGCTAGTCCAGGGTTATCGAGCTATGGCTACACCTTC.

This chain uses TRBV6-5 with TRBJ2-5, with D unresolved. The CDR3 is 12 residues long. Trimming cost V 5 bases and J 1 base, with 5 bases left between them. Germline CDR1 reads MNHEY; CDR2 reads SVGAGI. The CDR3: CASSQPQETQYF. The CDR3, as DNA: TGTGCCAGCAGTCAGCCCCAAGAGACCCAGTACTTC.

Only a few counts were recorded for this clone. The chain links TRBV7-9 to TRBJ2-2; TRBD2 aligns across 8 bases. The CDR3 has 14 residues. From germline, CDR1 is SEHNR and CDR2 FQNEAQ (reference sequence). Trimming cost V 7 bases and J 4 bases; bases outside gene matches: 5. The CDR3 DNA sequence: TGTGCCAGCAACCCTCGGGGGGGCACCGGGGAGCTGTTTTTT. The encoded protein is CASNPRGGTGELFF.

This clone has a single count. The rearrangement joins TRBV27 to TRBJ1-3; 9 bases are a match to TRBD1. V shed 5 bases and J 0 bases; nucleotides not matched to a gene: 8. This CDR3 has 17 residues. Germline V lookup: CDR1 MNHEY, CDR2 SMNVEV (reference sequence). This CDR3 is CASSLRQGDNSGNTIYF. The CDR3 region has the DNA TGTGCCAGCAGTCTGAGACAGGGGGACAACTCTGGAAACACCATATATTTT.